The rows below give T cell receptor beta chains drawn from one sample of a study of OX40 agonist ivuxolimab in advanced cancers. The data were produced by immunoSEQ multiplex PCR, yet TCRdb's version contains in-frame clones alone and is incomplete. Among 65,000 to 100,000 clones listed, about 90% were seen once. Source: CD4+ or CD8+ T cells sorted from blood, taken in a trial of the OX40 agonist ivuxolimab. The origin of the receptors is an adult with an advanced solid tumor such as melanoma, head and neck, liver or kidney cancer. Each CDR3 is given with its conserved first and last residue. Each record gives: V gene, D gene, J gene, clone size, CDR3 DNA, CDR3 protein. A D gene is named only where the DNA matches it firmly. Some rows mark clone size as missing; the rest say once, few, many or name a class of expanded clone.

v_call: TRBV5-5; d_call: NA; j_call: TRBJ2-7; clone_size: NA; cdr3_nt: TGTGCCAGCAGCTTGGAGGTTGTGGGGGGATACGAGCAGTACTTC; cdr3_aa: CASSLEVVGGYEQYF
v_call: TRBV14; d_call: NA; j_call: TRBJ2-7; clone_size: NA; cdr3_nt: TGTGCCAGCAGCACCAGGGGTCCCTACGAGCAGTACTTC; cdr3_aa: CASSTRGPYEQYF
v_call: TRBV19; d_call: NA; j_call: TRBJ2-3; clone_size: NA; cdr3_nt: TGTGCCAGTAGTATAGCTAGTGGGAGAAATACGCAGTATTTT; cdr3_aa: CASSIASGRNTQYF
v_call: TRBV28; d_call: NA; j_call: TRBJ1-5; clone_size: NA; cdr3_nt: TGTGCCAGCAGTACGCAAGGGGGAGGTCAGCCCCAGCATTTT; cdr3_aa: CASSTQGGGQPQHF
v_call: TRBV2; d_call: NA; j_call: TRBJ1-2; clone_size: NA; cdr3_nt: TGTGCCAGCACCATGGAGGGCACTACTAACTATGGCTACACCTTC; cdr3_aa: CASTMEGTTNYGYTF
v_call: TRBV5-5; d_call: TRBD1; j_call: TRBJ2-7; clone_size: NA; cdr3_nt: TGTGCCAGCAGCTTGGGACAGGGTACATTCTACGAGCAGTACTTC; cdr3_aa: CASSLGQGTFYEQYF
v_call: TRBV28; d_call: TRBD2; j_call: TRBJ2-4; clone_size: NA; cdr3_nt: TGTGCCAGCACCGAGATAGCGGGAGGAAACATTCAGTACTTC; cdr3_aa: CASTEIAGGNIQYF
v_call: TRBV5-1; d_call: TRBD2; j_call: TRBJ2-5; clone_size: NA; cdr3_nt: TGCGCCAGCAGCTTGAATGGACTAGCGGCTCCCGGTGAGACCCAGTACTTC; cdr3_aa: CASSLNGLAAPGETQYF
v_call: TRBV5-4; d_call: NA; j_call: TRBJ1-1; clone_size: NA; cdr3_nt: TGTGCCAGCAGCTCCGCCAAGGATTTGAACACTGAAGCTTTCTTT; cdr3_aa: CASSSAKDLNTEAFF
v_call: TRBV5-1; d_call: NA; j_call: TRBJ2-3; clone_size: NA; cdr3_nt: TGCGCCAGCAGCTTGTGGAGAACGGGAGTAGGGACAGATACGCAGTATTTT; cdr3_aa: CASSLWRTGVGTDTQYF
v_call: TRBV5-6; d_call: NA; j_call: TRBJ1-6; clone_size: few; cdr3_nt: TGTGCCAGCAGCTTGGAGGGACCCAGGGCCTATAATTCACCCCTCCACTTT; cdr3_aa: CASSLEGPRAYNSPLHF
v_call: TRBV4-1; d_call: TRBD1; j_call: TRBJ2-7; clone_size: NA; cdr3_nt: TGCGCCAGCAGCCAAGTGGGACAGGGGGCTGCCTACGAGCAGTACTTC; cdr3_aa: CASSQVGQGAAYEQYF
v_call: TRBV25-1; d_call: NA; j_call: TRBJ1-5; clone_size: NA; cdr3_nt: TGTGCCAGCACCAGGGACACCCTAAACCAGCCCCAGCATTTT; cdr3_aa: CASTRDTLNQPQHF
v_call: TRBV9; d_call: NA; j_call: TRBJ2-7; clone_size: few; cdr3_nt: TGTGCCAGCAGCTCAGGATCCATGCCCTCCTACGAGCAGTACTTC; cdr3_aa: CASSSGSMPSYEQYF
v_call: TRBV28; d_call: NA; j_call: TRBJ2-1; clone_size: NA; cdr3_nt: TGTGGCTCGCAGGGGCGAAGCTACAATGAGCAGTTCTTC; cdr3_aa: CGSQGRSYNEQFF
v_call: TRBV5-1; d_call: NA; j_call: TRBJ1-4; clone_size: once; cdr3_nt: TGCGCCAGCAGCTTATCGGGTTTCGCTGAAAAACTGTTTTTT; cdr3_aa: CASSLSGFAEKLFF
v_call: TRBV5-1; d_call: TRBD2; j_call: TRBJ2-7; clone_size: NA; cdr3_nt: TGCGCCAGCAGGGGATGGACGGGGGGAGTCGAGCAGTACTTC; cdr3_aa: CASRGWTGGVEQYF
v_call: TRBV27; d_call: NA; j_call: TRBJ2-2; clone_size: once; cdr3_nt: TGTGCCAGCAGTACCCACAGGACAGCATACACCGGGGAGCTGTTTTTT; cdr3_aa: CASSTHRTAYTGELFF
v_call: TRBV5-1; d_call: NA; j_call: TRBJ1-2; clone_size: NA; cdr3_nt: TGCGCCAGCAGCTCGGCCACGGGGACACAGACTAACTATGGCTACACCTTC; cdr3_aa: CASSSATGTQTNYGYTF
v_call: TRBV19; d_call: TRBD1; j_call: TRBJ1-3; clone_size: NA; cdr3_nt: TGTGCCAGTAGTACCTACAGGGGACGGTCTGGAAACACCATATATTTT; cdr3_aa: CASSTYRGRSGNTIYF
v_call: TRBV7-7; d_call: NA; j_call: TRBJ2-5; clone_size: NA; cdr3_nt: TGTGCTAGCAGCAGAGGCCCAACCCAAGAGACCCAGTACTTC; cdr3_aa: CASSRGPTQETQYF
v_call: TRBV6-5; d_call: TRBD1; j_call: TRBJ2-7; clone_size: NA; cdr3_nt: TGTGCCAGCAGGATGACAGGGGGCTCCTACGAGCAGTACTTC; cdr3_aa: CASRMTGGSYEQYF
v_call: TRBV6-1; d_call: NA; j_call: TRBJ2-1; clone_size: NA; cdr3_nt: TGTGCCAGCAGTGAAGGCGCCCTCGGTAAGGGGTTCTTC; cdr3_aa: CASSEGALGKGFF
v_call: TRBV5-1; d_call: TRBD2; j_call: TRBJ2-7; clone_size: once; cdr3_nt: TGCGCCAGCAGCTTGCAGGGACTAGTCTCGCACGAGCAGTACTTC; cdr3_aa: CASSLQGLVSHEQYF
v_call: TRBV7-3; d_call: TRBD2; j_call: TRBJ2-5; clone_size: NA; cdr3_nt: TGTGCCAGCAGCTTAAGTGGGGCTAGCGGACAAGAGACCCAGTACTTC; cdr3_aa: CASSLSGASGQETQYF
v_call: TRBV10-1; d_call: NA; j_call: TRBJ2-3; clone_size: NA; cdr3_nt: TGCGCCAGCAGTGAGAGCGGAGTGGGCACAGATACGCAGTATTTT; cdr3_aa: CASSESGVGTDTQYF
v_call: TRBV28; d_call: NA; j_call: TRBJ1-1; clone_size: NA; cdr3_nt: TGTGCCAGCAGTTTAGGTGGGGCCCAGAACACTGAAGCTTTCTTT; cdr3_aa: CASSLGGAQNTEAFF
v_call: TRBV30; d_call: NA; j_call: TRBJ1-1; clone_size: NA; cdr3_nt: TGTGCCTGGAGTGGGGGCGGCACTGAAGCTTTCTTT; cdr3_aa: CAWSGGGTEAFF
v_call: TRBV7-2; d_call: TRBD2; j_call: TRBJ2-1; clone_size: NA; cdr3_nt: TGTGCCAGCATTCAAGGACTAGCGTGGAATGAGCAGTTCTTC; cdr3_aa: CASIQGLAWNEQFF
v_call: TRBV25-1; d_call: NA; j_call: TRBJ1-1; clone_size: NA; cdr3_nt: TGTGCCAGCAGTGAAACCGTTCAGGGTCGGAGAACTGAAGCTTTCTTT; cdr3_aa: CASSETVQGRRTEAFF
v_call: TRBV28; d_call: NA; j_call: TRBJ1-5; clone_size: NA; cdr3_nt: TGTGCCAGCAGTTTGGCAGGTCCGGGCAATCAGCCCCAGCATTTT; cdr3_aa: CASSLAGPGNQPQHF
v_call: TRBV5-1; d_call: NA; j_call: TRBJ2-5; clone_size: NA; cdr3_nt: TGCGCCAGCAGCTTGAATGTCCAGGCGTGGGAGACCCAGTACTTC; cdr3_aa: CASSLNVQAWETQYF
v_call: TRBV7-8; d_call: NA; j_call: TRBJ2-4; clone_size: NA; cdr3_nt: TGTGCCAGCAGCTTAGAGGTGCTGGGTCCGGACATTCAGTACTTC; cdr3_aa: CASSLEVLGPDIQYF
v_call: TRBV6-5; d_call: TRBD1; j_call: TRBJ1-4; clone_size: NA; cdr3_nt: TGTGCCAGCAGTTACCACGGACAGGGCGCGGAAGGAAAACTGTTTTTT; cdr3_aa: CASSYHGQGAEGKLFF
v_call: TRBV18; d_call: TRBD1; j_call: TRBJ2-1; clone_size: once; cdr3_nt: TGTGCCAGCTCACCACCGCCCAGGACAGGGAACAATGAGCAGTTCTTC; cdr3_aa: CASSPPPRTGNNEQFF